The rows below give T cell receptor beta chains drawn from one sample of a study of T cell changes during pregnancy in multiple sclerosis. Measured with immunoSEQ multiplex PCR; TCRdb has only the in-frame clones, and not every one. The sample holds approximately 74,000 clones, approximately 92% seen once. This material consisted of peripheral blood, taken before pregnancy. These receptors were taken from a female donor with multiple sclerosis, enrolled in a pregnancy study. The CDR3 runs from the conserved cysteine through the conserved F or W. A D gene is named only where the DNA matches it firmly. Clone size is given for some rows only: seen once, a few or many times, or a class if the clone is expanded.

12,TRBJ2-7,NA,NA,TRBV11-2,TGTGCCAGCAGCTTAGCCGGCTACGAGCAGTACTTC,CASSLAGYEQYF
16,TRBJ2-4,NA,NA,TRBV6-1,TGTGCCAGCAGTGAATTGGGCGGGATCCCCAAAAACATTCAGTACTTC,CASSELGGIPKNIQYF
11,TRBJ2-1,once,NA,TRBV19,TGTGCCAGTAGTATCCGGAATGAGCAGTTCTTC,CASSIRNEQFF
15,TRBJ2-7,NA,NA,TRBV9,TGTGCCAGCAGCGTAGGACCAGCGGTTACCTACGAGCAGTACTTC,CASSVGPAVTYEQYF
13,TRBJ2-7,once,TRBD1,TRBV30,TGTGCCTGGAGTGTTGGGGACAGCTACGAGCAGTACTTC,CAWSVGDSYEQYF
15,TRBJ2-7,few,TRBD2,TRBV6-1,TGTGCCAGCAGTGAAGTTCTAACTAGCGGAGACGAGCAGTACTTC,CASSEVLTSGDEQYF
14,TRBJ1-1,NA,NA,TRBV5-1,TGCGCCAGCAGCTTGGGACAAAATGGCCCTGAAGCTTTCTTT,CASSLGQNGPEAFF
15,TRBJ2-7,NA,TRBD2,TRBV13,TGTGCCAGCAGCTTTATCGGGGGGTCAACCTACGAGCAGTACTTC,CASSFIGGSTYEQYF
15,TRBJ1-2,once,TRBD1,TRBV2,TGTGCCAACCGGGACAGGGGACTTGCGGGCTATGGCTACACCTTC,CANRDRGLAGYGYTF
17,TRBJ2-3,NA,TRBD2,TRBV15,TGTGCCACCAGCAGAGACCCAGCGGGAGGAGGGACAGATACGCAGTATTTT,CATSRDPAGGGTDTQYF
11,TRBJ2-7,NA,NA,TRBV6-5,TGTGCCAGCACGCGGGGCTACGAGCAGTACTTC,CASTRGYEQYF
17,TRBJ2-3,NA,TRBD2,TRBV6-1,TGTGCCAGCAGTGCCCCGGTAGCGGGCGTCGTGGGGGATACGCAGTATTTT,CASSAPVAGVVGDTQYF
15,TRBJ2-1,NA,NA,TRBV19,TGTGCCAGTAGTATTGTGTTCAGGAGTGAGGGTGAGCAGTTCTTC,CASSIVFRSEGEQFF
15,TRBJ2-5,NA,TRBD2,TRBV6-6,TGTGCCAGCAGTTACCTAGCGGGGCAGGGAGAGACCCAGTACTTC,CASSYLAGQGETQYF
13,TRBJ2-5,NA,NA,TRBV10-3,TGTGCCATCATGGAGGCGGACCAAGAGACCCAGTACTTC,CAIMEADQETQYF
14,TRBJ2-7,NA,TRBD2,TRBV29-1,TGCAGCGTTGTGGGTTCGGGGGGGGGTTACGAGCAGTACTTC,CSVVGSGGGYEQYF
17,TRBJ2-4,once,NA,TRBV2,TGTGCCAGCAGTGAACAGGCGGGCCGCACGAAGAAAAACATTCAGTACTTC,CASSEQAGRTKKNIQYF
14,TRBJ1-4,NA,NA,TRBV28,TGTGCCAGCAGTTTTTCAGGGAATAATGAAAAACTGTTTTTT,CASSFSGNNEKLFF
14,TRBJ2-7,NA,TRBD1,TRBV18,TGTGCCAGCTCACGGACAGGTGCTAACTACGAGCAGTACTTC,CASSRTGANYEQYF
14,TRBJ1-2,NA,NA,TRBV5-4,TGTGCCAGCAGCTACCCGAGACAGAACTATGGCTACACCTTC,CASSYPRQNYGYTF
15,TRBJ2-5,NA,NA,TRBV6-6,TGTGCCAGCAGTATCCGGGACAATTCGGCAGAGACCCAGTACTTC,CASSIRDNSAETQYF
13,TRBJ2-1,NA,TRBD1,TRBV6-6,TGTGCCAGCAGTTACAACGAAGCCGGGACAGTGTTCTTC,CASSYNEAGTVFF
20,TRBJ2-3,NA,TRBD2,TRBV19,TGTGCCAGTAGTATACCTCTCCCGAAACTAGCGGGAGGGAGAGCAGATACGCAGTATTTT,CASSIPLPKLAGGRADTQYF
14,TRBJ1-3,NA,NA,TRBV7-7,TGTGCTAGCAGCCCGGGGAGCTCTGGAAACACCATATATTTT,CASSPGSSGNTIYF
19,TRBJ2-1,NA,TRBD2,TRBV27,TGTGCCAGCGGTACGGTGCTAGCGGGAGGGAAAGGAGCCTACAATGAGCAGTTCTTC,CASGTVLAGGKGAYNEQFF
18,TRBJ2-3,NA,TRBD2,TRBV7-3,TGTGCCAGCAGCCCGCAAGGGACTAGCAGAGGGGGGGCAAATACGCAGTATTTT,CASSPQGTSRGGANTQYF
18,TRBJ1-2,many,TRBD1,TRBV9,TGTGCCAGCAGCACGATCACTCCGACAGGGGACCTGAAAAAGGGCTACACCTTC,CASSTITPTGDLKKGYTF
15,TRBJ2-1,NA,NA,TRBV21-1,TGTGCCAGCAGCAAAGCGGCTAGCGGTAACAATGAGCAGTTCTTC,CASSKAASGNNEQFF
18,TRBJ2-1,NA,TRBD2,TRBV12-5,TGTGCTAGTGGTTTGGTAGGTTCGTATAGCGGGAGGTTTGGTGAGCAGTTCTTC,CASGLVGSYSGRFGEQFF
14,TRBJ2-2,NA,NA,TRBV7-6,TGTGCCAGCAGCTTATATAGAAACACCGGGGAGCTGTTTTTT,CASSLYRNTGELFF
16,TRBJ1-1,NA,TRBD1,TRBV7-9,TGTGCCAGCAGCTTAGATCTTACAGGGGCGGGGACTGAAGCTTTCTTT,CASSLDLTGAGTEAFF
13,TRBJ2-7,NA,NA,TRBV5-4,TGTGCCAGCAGCGGGGACTTATTCTACGAGCAGTACTTC,CASSGDLFYEQYF
16,TRBJ2-7,NA,TRBD2,TRBV19,TGTGCCAGTAGTAACCCTACGCGGGAGGGCCTCTACGAGCAGTACTTC,CASSNPTREGLYEQYF
14,TRBJ2-7,NA,TRBD1,TRBV19,TGTGCCAGTAGTGAGGGACAGGGTTTAAACGAGCAGTACTTC,CASSEGQGLNEQYF
15,TRBJ2-3,NA,TRBD2,TRBV19,TGTGCCAGTAGTGAAGTAGCGGGAGCGGCAGATACGCAGTATTTT,CASSEVAGAADTQYF
14,TRBJ2-7,once,NA,TRBV11-3,TGTGCCAGCAGCTTAAGCCAGCTCGCGGGCGAGCAGTACTTC,CASSLSQLAGEQYF
17,TRBJ2-6,NA,TRBD1,TRBV7-9,TGTGCCAGCAGCTCCCGGGACAGACCCTCTGGGGCCAACGTCCTGACTTTC,CASSSRDRPSGANVLTF
16,TRBJ2-1,once,TRBD2,TRBV13,TGTGCCAGCAGCTTTTTTGGTAGCGGGAAGTACAATGAGCAGTTCTTC,CASSFFGSGKYNEQFF
13,TRBJ2-1,few,NA,TRBV6-5,TGTGCCAGCAGTTACGCGCGGGGCCATGAGCAGTTCTTC,CASSYARGHEQFF
15,TRBJ1-4,once,NA,TRBV2,TGTGCCAGCAGTGAAAGAGGACAGCTTAATGAAAAACTGTTTTTT,CASSERGQLNEKLFF
17,TRBJ2-2,NA,NA,TRBV27,TGTGCCAGCAGTCGACCCGCCCACACCCAGGGAACCGGGGAGCTGTTTTTT,CASSRPAHTQGTGELFF
13,TRBJ1-2,NA,NA,TRBV6-4,TGTGCCAGCAGTGACGTCCATAACTATGGCTACACCTTC,CASSDVHNYGYTF
15,TRBJ1-4,NA,NA,TRBV5-1,TGCGCCAGCAGCCCAACGGGACATCCCGATGAAAAACTGTTTTTT,CASSPTGHPDEKLFF
16,TRBJ1-1,many,TRBD1,TRBV30,TGTGCCTGGAGTGTATCCGGGACAGGTAAAAACACTGAAGCTTTCTTT,CAWSVSGTGKNTEAFF
12,TRBJ2-7,NA,TRBD2,TRBV7-3,TGTGCCAGCAGCTTACCAGGGACTAAGCAGTACTTC,CASSLPGTKQYF
15,TRBJ1-2,NA,TRBD1,TRBV6-1,TGTGCCAGCAGTGATTTGGGACAGGGTCGGTATGGCTACACCTTC,CASSDLGQGRYGYTF
13,TRBJ1-2,NA,NA,TRBV2,TGTGCCAGCAGTGACCCGGTTAACTATGGCTACACCTTC,CASSDPVNYGYTF
17,TRBJ2-3,NA,NA,TRBV6-1,TGTGCCAGCAGTGACGGCCAACTAACGGTGATTCCAGATACGCAGTATTTT,CASSDGQLTVIPDTQYF
13,TRBJ2-7,NA,NA,TRBV28,TGTGCCAGCAGTTTCGGCGGTTCCTACGAGCAGTACTTC,CASSFGGSYEQYF
16,TRBJ2-1,NA,TRBD2,TRBV27,TGTGCCAGCAGTTGGGGGAGGGAATTATCCTACAATGAGCAGTTCTTC,CASSWGRELSYNEQFF